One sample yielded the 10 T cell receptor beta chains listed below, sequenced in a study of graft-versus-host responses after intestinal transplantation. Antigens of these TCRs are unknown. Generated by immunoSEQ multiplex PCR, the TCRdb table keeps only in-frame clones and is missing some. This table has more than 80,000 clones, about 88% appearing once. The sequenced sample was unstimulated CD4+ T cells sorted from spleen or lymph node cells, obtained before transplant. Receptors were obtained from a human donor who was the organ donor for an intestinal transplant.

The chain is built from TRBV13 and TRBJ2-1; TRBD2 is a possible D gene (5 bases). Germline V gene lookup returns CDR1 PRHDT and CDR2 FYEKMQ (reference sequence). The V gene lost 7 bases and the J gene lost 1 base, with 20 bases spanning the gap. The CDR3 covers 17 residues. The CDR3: CASTGYKGVSSYNEQFF. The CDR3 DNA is TGTGCCAGCACGGGATATAAAGGAGTGTCGTCCTACAATGAGCAGTTCTTC.

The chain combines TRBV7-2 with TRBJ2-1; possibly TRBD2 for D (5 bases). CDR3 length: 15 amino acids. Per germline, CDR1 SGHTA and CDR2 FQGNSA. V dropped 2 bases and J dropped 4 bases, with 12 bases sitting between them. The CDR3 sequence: CASSLRVGVYNEQFF. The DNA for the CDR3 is TGTGCCAGCAGCTTAAGAGTCGGGGTATACAATGAGCAGTTCTTC.

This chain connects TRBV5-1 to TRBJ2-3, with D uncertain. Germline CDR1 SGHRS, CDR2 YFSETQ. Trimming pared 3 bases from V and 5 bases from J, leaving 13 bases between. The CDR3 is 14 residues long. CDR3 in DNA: TGCGCCAGCAGCTCCGTACGAGGAAAAGATACGCAGTATTTT. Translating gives CASSSVRGKDTQYF.

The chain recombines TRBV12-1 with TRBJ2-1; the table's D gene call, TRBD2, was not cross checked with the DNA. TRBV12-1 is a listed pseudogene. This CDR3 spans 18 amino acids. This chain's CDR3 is CASSFRGSGGYSYNEQFF. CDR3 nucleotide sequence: TGTGCCAGCAGCTTTCGAGGTAGCGGGGGGTACTCCTACAATGAGCAGTTCTTC.

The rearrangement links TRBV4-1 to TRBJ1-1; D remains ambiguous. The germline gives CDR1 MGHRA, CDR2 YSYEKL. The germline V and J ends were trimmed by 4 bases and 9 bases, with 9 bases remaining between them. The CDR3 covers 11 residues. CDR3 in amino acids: CASSLPGKAFF. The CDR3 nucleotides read TGCGCCAGCAGCCTTCCGGGAAAAGCTTTCTTT.

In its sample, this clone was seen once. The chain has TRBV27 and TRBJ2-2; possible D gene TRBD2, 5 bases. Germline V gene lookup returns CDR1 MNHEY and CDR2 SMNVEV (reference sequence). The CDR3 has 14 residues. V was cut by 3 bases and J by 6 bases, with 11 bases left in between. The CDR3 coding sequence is TGTGCCAGCAGTTTCTTTGGGAGTTCCGGGGAGCTGTTTTTT. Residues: CASSFFGSSGELFF.

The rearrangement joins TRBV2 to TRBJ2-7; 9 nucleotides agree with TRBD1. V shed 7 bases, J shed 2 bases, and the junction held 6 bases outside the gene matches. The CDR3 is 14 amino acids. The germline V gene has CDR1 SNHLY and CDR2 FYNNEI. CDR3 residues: CASNGQGSAYEQYF. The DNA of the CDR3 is TGTGCCAGCAATGGACAGGGGAGCGCCTACGAGCAGTACTTC.

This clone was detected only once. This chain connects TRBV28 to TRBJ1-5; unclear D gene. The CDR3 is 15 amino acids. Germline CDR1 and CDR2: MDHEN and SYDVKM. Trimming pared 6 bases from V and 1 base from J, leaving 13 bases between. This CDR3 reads CASSRGVKSNQPQHF. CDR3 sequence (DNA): TGTGCCAGCAGCCGGGGAGTTAAGAGCAATCAGCCCCAGCATTTT. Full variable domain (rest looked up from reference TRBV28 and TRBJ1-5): DVKVTQSSRYLVKRTGEKVFLECVQDMDHENMFWYRQDPGLGLRLIYFSYDVKMKEKGDIPEGYSVSREKKERFSLILESASTNQTSMYLCASSRGVKSNQPQHFGDGTRLSIL.

CDR3 DNA: TGCAGCGTTGTAGGGGCCATCTACAATGAGCAGTTCTTC. The encoded protein is CSVVGAIYNEQFF. V gene TRBV29-1 combines with J gene TRBJ2-1; weak D call: TRBD1 (5 bases). V lost 4 bases and J lost 3, with 10 bases in between. The CDR3 loop spans 13 amino acids. Germline V lookup: CDR1 SQVTM, CDR2 ANQGSEA.

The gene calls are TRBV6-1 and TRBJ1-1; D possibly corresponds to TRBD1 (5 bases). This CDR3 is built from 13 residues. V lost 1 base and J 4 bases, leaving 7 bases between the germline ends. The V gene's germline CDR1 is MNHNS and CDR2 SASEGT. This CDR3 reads CASSEEGITEAFF. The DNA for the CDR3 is TGTGCCAGCAGTGAAGAGGGGATCACTGAAGCTTTCTTT.